The clone carrying this TCR beta chain was picked up many times. Antigen: not known. These data originate in a study of human T cells and chemical hapten exposure. Findings of the study overall: Once DPC sensitization occurred, TCRs above 1 in 1000 frequency showed no change.

It was from unfractionated whole blood that total RNA was extracted. The CDR3 is 18 residues long. Trimming took 6 bases from V and 0 from J, leaving 18 bases between them. Germline-derived CDR1 and CDR2 are MNHEY and SMNVEV (reference sequence). MiXCR, run by TCRdb on the 5' RACE reads, gives a single entry per CDR3 protein. The sample holds tens of thousands of distinct CDR3 sequences; 7% to 8% are singletons and the top ten take 2% to 2.5%. The TCR originated in a male donor in good health. The chain is built from TRBV27 and TRBJ2-6, with D possibly TRBD1 on 6 matching bases. The CDR3 nucleotides read TGTGCCAGCAGGCCAACAGGGTTGGGGGCCTCTGGGGCCAACGTCCTGACTTTC. Translation gives CASRPTGLGASGANVLTF. Together with reference TRBV27 and TRBJ2-6, the CDR3 gives the full variable domain: EAQVTQNPRYLITVTGKKLTVTCSQNMNHEYMSWYRQDPGLGLRQIYYSMNVEVTDKGDVPEGYKVSRKEKRNFPLILESPSPNQTSLYFCASRPTGLGASGANVLTFGAGSRLTVL.